This is a list of T cell receptor beta chains from one sample in a study of a mutant IDH1 vaccine in newly diagnosed glioma. TCRdb's table, derived via immunoSEQ multiplex PCR, lists solely in-frame clones and lacks some. Among 55,000 or so clones listed, under 90% were seen once. Antigen specificity for these receptors is unknown. Sequencing used PBMCs, obtained from a glioma patient whose treatment included an IDH1 peptide vaccine. These receptors all stem from a man aged 35-49 years with glioma. Both conserved end residues are part of each CDR3. Each record gives: J gene, D gene, V gene, clone size, CDR3 protein, CDR3 DNA. A D gene is named only where the DNA matches it firmly. Clone size appears in some rows only: once, few, many, or a class for an expanded clone.

>TRBJ2-3|TRBD2|TRBV7-2|NA
CASSLKGGGWSTDTQYF
TGTGCCAGCAGCTTAAAGGGCGGGGGGTGGAGCACAGATACGCAGTATTTT
>TRBJ1-4|NA|TRBV7-9|once
CASIPGLGTHNEKLFF
TGTGCCAGCATCCCAGGCCTCGGGACACACAATGAAAAACTGTTTTTT
>TRBJ2-3|NA|TRBV15|NA
CATSRGEGWYTGTDTQYF
TGTGCCACCAGCAGAGGAGAAGGTTGGTATACGGGCACAGATACGCAGTATTTT
>TRBJ1-4|NA|TRBV19|NA
CASSIGTGPEKLFF
TGTGCCAGTAGTATAGGTACGGGACCAGAAAAACTGTTTTTT
>TRBJ1-1|NA|TRBV29-1|NA
CSVEEVVTGTEAFF
TGCAGCGTTGAAGAAGTAGTTACAGGTACTGAAGCTTTCTTT
>TRBJ1-4|NA|TRBV5-1|NA
CASSLSGTYNEKLFF
TGCGCCAGCAGCTTATCAGGGACTTATAATGAAAAACTGTTTTTT
>TRBJ1-1|NA|TRBV19|NA
CASSIEGTYTEAFF
TGTGCCAGTAGTATAGAAGGTACCTACACTGAAGCTTTCTTT
>TRBJ2-7|NA|TRBV5-5|medium-sized
CASSWEQGTYEQYF
TGTGCCAGCAGCTGGGAACAGGGCACCTACGAGCAGTACTTC
>TRBJ1-6|TRBD1|TRBV5-1|NA
CASSSDRGPSPLHF
TGCGCCAGCAGCTCCGACAGGGGTCCTTCACCCCTCCACTTT
>TRBJ1-2|NA|TRBV5-6|NA
CASSLGQNYGYTF
TGTGCCAGCAGCCTAGGACAGAACTATGGCTACACCTTC
>TRBJ2-7|TRBD1|TRBV5-1|NA
CASSLEGGAYEQYF
TGCGCCAGCAGCTTGGAAGGGGGCGCGTACGAGCAGTACTTC
>TRBJ2-7|NA|TRBV30|NA
CAWSATQREQYF
TGTGCCTGGAGTGCTACCCAGCGGGAGCAGTACTTC
>TRBJ2-7|NA|TRBV9|NA
CASSVGGDKAYEQYF
TGTGCCAGCAGCGTAGGGGGAGACAAAGCCTACGAGCAGTACTTC
>TRBJ2-7|NA|TRBV5-3|NA
CARSPRRSSYEQYF
TGTGCCAGAAGCCCCCGTAGATCCTCGTACGAGCAGTACTTC
>TRBJ2-7|NA|TRBV6-4|NA
CASSDSTFYEQYF
TGTGCCAGCAGTGACTCAACCTTCTACGAGCAGTACTTC
>TRBJ1-1|TRBD1|TRBV5-6|NA
CASSRDRGVVNTEAFF
TGTGCCAGCAGCCGAGACAGGGGGGTGGTGAACACTGAAGCTTTCTTT
>TRBJ2-2|NA|TRBV29-1|NA
CSVDVGAGGELFF
TGCAGCGTTGATGTGGGGGCCGGGGGGGAGCTGTTTTTT
>TRBJ2-1|NA|TRBV6-5|NA
CASRPGLTYNEQFF
TGTGCCAGCAGGCCGGGACTTACATACAATGAGCAGTTCTTC
>TRBJ1-3|NA|TRBV5-4|NA
CASSPDGSGNTIYF
TGTGCCAGCAGCCCTGATGGCTCTGGAAACACCATATATTTT
>TRBJ2-7|NA|TRBV29-1|NA
CSVATGEQYF
TGCAGCGTTGCGACGGGCGAGCAGTACTTC
>TRBJ1-5|TRBD1|TRBV6-5|NA
CASSRQGRSNQPQHF
TGTGCCAGCAGTAGACAGGGCCGGAGCAATCAGCCCCAGCATTTT
>TRBJ1-1|NA|TRBV2|NA
CASSETGPRGAFF
TGTGCCAGCAGTGAAACAGGGCCCAGGGGAGCTTTCTTT